Shown below are 5 T cell receptor beta chains from a single sample sequenced in a study of PD-1 blockade in mismatch repair-deficient tumors. Repertoires were generated with immunoSEQ multiplex PCR, while TCRdb's copy carries only in-frame clones and drops some. The sample contains tens of thousands of clones, around 73% of which appear only once. Here the sequenced sample was peripheral blood, taken 2 weeks after starting pembrolizumab. These receptors were collected from an adult with mismatch repair-deficient cancer.

The gene calls are TRBV5-6 and TRBJ2-3; TRBD2 agrees at 11 bases. This CDR3 region has 15 residues. V dropped 6 bases and J dropped 7; count of bases not matched to a gene: 10. Germline values: CDR1 SGHDT, CDR2 YYEEEE. The CDR3 nucleotides read TGTGCCAGCACCATAGCGGGAGGGCCGGGGAATACGCAGTATTTT. It translates to CASTIAGGPGNTQYF. The full variable domain, completed using reference TRBV5-6 and TRBJ2-3, is DAGVTQSPTHLIKTRGQQVTLRCSPKSGHDTVSWYQQALGQGPQFIFQYYEEEERQRGNFPDRFSGHQFPNYSSELNVNALLLGDSALYLCASTIAGGPGNTQYFGPGTRLTVL.

V usage is TRBV6-4 and J usage is TRBJ2-3; D not certain. CDR3 size: 14 residues. V dropped 2 bases and J dropped 0 bases, with 6 bases sitting between them. CDR1 MRHNA and CDR2 SNTAGT come from the germline V gene. The CDR3 here is CASSDRLSTDTQYF. The CDR3, as DNA: TGTGCCAGCAGTGACCGACTGAGCACAGATACGCAGTATTTT.

This clone has more than one count but fewer than ten. CDR3 DNA: TGTGCCAGCAGCTTCGAAGGGTATGGCTACACCTTC. This gives the protein CASSFEGYGYTF. The J gene is TRBJ1-2, the V gene TRBV7-9, with D uncertain. Germline lookup yields CDR1 SEHNR and CDR2 FQNEAQ (reference sequence). V was shortened by 3 bases and J by 5 bases, with 7 bases between the two germline ends. CDR3 length equals 12 residues.

V and J are TRBV27 and TRBJ1-4; D is unresolved. V shed 3 bases and J shed 7 bases, with 9 bases lying between them. CDR1 is MNHEY, CDR2 SMNVEV, per germline (reference sequence). The CDR3 extends over 13 amino acids. The DNA for the CDR3 is TGTGCCAGCAGTTTCAAGAATCGTGAAAAACTGTTTTTT. Encoded protein: CASSFKNREKLFF.

The chain has TRBV5-1 and TRBJ2-3, with 13 bases that match TRBD2. The CDR3 runs to 16 residues. Germline CDR1 is SGHRS and CDR2 is YFSETQ. V was pared by 4 bases and J by 0 bases, with 2 bases of the junction left unmatched. CDR3 region: CASSPTSGRSTDTQYF. As DNA, the CDR3 is TGCGCCAGCAGCCCGACTAGCGGGAGGAGCACAGATACGCAGTATTTT.